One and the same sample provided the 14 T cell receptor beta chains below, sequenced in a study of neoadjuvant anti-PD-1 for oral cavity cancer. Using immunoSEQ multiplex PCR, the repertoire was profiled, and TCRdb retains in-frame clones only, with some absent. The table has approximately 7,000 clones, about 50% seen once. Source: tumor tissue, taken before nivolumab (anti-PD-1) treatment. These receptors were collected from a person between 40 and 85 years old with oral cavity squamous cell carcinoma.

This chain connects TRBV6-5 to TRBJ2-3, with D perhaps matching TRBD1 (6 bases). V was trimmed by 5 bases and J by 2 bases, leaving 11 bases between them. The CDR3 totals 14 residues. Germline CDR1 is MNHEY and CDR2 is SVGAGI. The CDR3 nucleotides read TGTGCCAGCAGTGAACCGGGACACACAGATACGCAGTATTTT. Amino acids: CASSEPGHTDTQYF.

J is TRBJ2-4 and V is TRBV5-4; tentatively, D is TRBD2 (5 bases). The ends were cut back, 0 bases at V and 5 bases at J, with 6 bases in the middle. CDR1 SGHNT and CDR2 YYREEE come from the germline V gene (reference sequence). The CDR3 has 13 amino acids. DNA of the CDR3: TGTGCCAGCAGCTTGGGGGGAGAAAACATTCAGTACTTC. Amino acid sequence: CASSLGGENIQYF.

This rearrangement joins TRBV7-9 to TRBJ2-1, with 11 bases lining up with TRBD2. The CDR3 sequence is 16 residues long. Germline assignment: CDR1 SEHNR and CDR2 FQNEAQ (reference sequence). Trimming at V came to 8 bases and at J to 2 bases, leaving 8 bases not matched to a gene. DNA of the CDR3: TGTGCCAGCGACCCCGCGGGACTAGCGGCCTACAATGAGCAGTTCTTC. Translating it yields CASDPAGLAAYNEQFF. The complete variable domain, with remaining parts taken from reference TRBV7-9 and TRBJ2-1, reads DTGVSQNPRHKITKRGQNVTFRCDPISEHNRLYWYRQTLGQGPEFLTYFQNEAQLEKSRLLSDRFSAERPKGSFSTLEIQRTEQGDSAMYLCASDPAGLAAYNEQFFGPGTRLTVL.

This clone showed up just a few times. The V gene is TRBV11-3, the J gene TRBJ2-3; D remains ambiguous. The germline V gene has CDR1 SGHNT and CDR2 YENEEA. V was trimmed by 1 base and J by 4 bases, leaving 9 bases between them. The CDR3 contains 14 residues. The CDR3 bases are TGTGCCAGCAGCTTAGGCGGACGGTCAGATACGCAGTATTTT. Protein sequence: CASSLGGRSDTQYF.

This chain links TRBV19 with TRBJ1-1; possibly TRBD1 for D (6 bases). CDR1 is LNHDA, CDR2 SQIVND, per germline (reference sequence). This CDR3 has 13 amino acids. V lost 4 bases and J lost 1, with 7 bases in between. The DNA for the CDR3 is TGTGCCAGTAGTAAACAGGGGAACACTGAAGCTTTCTTT. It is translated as CASSKQGNTEAFF. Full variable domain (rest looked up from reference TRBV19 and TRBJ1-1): DGGITQSPKYLFRKEGQNVTLSCEQNLNHDAMYWYRQDPGQGLRLIYYSQIVNDFQKGDIAEGYSVSREKKESFPLTVTSAQKNPTAFYLCASSKQGNTEAFFGQGTRLTVV.

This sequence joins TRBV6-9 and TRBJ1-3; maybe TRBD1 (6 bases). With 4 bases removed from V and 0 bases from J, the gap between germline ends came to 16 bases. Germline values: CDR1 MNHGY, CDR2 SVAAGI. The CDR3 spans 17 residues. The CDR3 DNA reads TGTGCCAGCAGTTCCCAAGGGAGGGGGTACTCTGGAAACACCATATATTTT. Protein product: CASSSQGRGYSGNTIYF.

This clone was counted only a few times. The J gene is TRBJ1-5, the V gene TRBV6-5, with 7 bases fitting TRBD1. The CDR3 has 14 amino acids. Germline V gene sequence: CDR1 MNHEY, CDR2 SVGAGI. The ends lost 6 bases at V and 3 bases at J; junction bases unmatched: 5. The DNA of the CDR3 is TGTGCCAGCAGAAACAGGGGAGACAATCAGCCCCAGCATTTT. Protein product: CASRNRGDNQPQHF.

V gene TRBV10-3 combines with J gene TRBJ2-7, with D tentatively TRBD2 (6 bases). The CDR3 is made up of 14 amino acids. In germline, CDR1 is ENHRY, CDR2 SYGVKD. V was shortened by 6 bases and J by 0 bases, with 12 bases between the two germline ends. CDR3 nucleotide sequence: TGTGCCATCAGGGGGGGAGGTAACTCCTACGAGCAGTACTTC. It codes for CAIRGGGNSYEQYF.

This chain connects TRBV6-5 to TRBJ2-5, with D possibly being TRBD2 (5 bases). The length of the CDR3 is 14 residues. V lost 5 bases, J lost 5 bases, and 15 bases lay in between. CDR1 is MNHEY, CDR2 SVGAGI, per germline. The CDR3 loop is CASSGFAGWETQYF. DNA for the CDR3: TGTGCCAGCAGTGGCTTCGCGGGTTGGGAGACCCAGTACTTC.

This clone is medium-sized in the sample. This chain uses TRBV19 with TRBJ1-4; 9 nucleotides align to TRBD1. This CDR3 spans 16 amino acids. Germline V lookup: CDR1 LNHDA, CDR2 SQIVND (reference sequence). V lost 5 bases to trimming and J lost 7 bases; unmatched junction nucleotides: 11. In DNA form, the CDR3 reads TGTGCCAGTAGTTTGGGGACCGGGACAGGGATTGAAAAACTGTTTTTT. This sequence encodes CASSLGTGTGIEKLFF.

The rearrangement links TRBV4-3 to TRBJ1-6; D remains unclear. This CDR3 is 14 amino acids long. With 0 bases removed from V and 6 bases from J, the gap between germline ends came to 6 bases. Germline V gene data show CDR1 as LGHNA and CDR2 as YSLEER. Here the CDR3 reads CASSQDHGNSPLHF. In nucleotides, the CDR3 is TGCGCCAGCAGCCAAGATCACGGTAATTCACCCCTCCACTTT.

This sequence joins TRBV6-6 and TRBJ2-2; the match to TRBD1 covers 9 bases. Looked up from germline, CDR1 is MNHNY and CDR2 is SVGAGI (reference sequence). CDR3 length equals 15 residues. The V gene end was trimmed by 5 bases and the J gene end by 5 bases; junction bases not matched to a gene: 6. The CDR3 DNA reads TGTGCCAGCAGTCACGGGACAGGGAGGACCGGGGAGCTGTTTTTT. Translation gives CASSHGTGRTGELFF.

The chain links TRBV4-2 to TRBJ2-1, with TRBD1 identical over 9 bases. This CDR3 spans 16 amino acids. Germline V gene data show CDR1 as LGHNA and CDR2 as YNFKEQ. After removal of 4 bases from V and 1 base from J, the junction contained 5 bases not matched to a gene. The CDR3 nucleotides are TGTGCCAGCAGCCTAGAGGGACAGGGATCCTACAATGAGCAGTTCTTC. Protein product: CASSLEGQGSYNEQFF.

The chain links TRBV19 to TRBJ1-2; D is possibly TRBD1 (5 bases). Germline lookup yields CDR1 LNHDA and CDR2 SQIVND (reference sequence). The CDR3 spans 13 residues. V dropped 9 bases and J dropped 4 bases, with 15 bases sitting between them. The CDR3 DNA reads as TGTGCCAGCTCACAGGTCCACCTCTATGGCTACACCTTC. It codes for CASSQVHLYGYTF.